These 27 T cell receptor beta chains were sequenced from one sample in a study of Graves' ophthalmopathy and Graves' hyperthyroidism. Amplification targeted the TCR beta CDR3 regions, with RNA transcripts as the source material. HTBI primers were employed in first-round RT-PCR, then a second-round multiplex PCR followed. TCRdb analysed the multiplex PCR reads with MiXCR anew, one entry per CDR3 protein. The table has a few hundred thousand distinct CDR3 sequences, 18% seen once. The specimen was peripheral blood. The receptors shown here come from a woman younger than 30 with Graves' ophthalmopathy.

This clonotype has ten or more counts. This chain uses TRBV11-2 with TRBJ1-6, with a tentative D call TRBD1 (5 bases). Trimming stripped 2 bases from V and 8 bases from J, with 13 bases between. The CDR3 has 15 residues. Germline V gives CDR1 SGHAT, CDR2 FQNNGV. The CDR3: CASSLRDVGYSPLHF. In nucleotides, the CDR3 is TGTGCCAGCAGCTTACGGGACGTAGGATATTCACCCCTCCACTTT.

This clonotype was recorded many times. The V and J genes are TRBV10-1 and TRBJ2-5, with TRBD2 matching over 8 bases. This CDR3 region has 14 residues. Germline assignment: CDR1 WNHNN and CDR2 SYGVQD (reference sequence). Germline trimming cut 8 bases from V and 4 bases from J; bases unmatched to any gene: 9. CDR3 nucleotide sequence: TGCGCCAGCGGGCCGGGGGGGGCCGGAGAGACCCAGTACTTC. It codes for CASGPGGAGETQYF.

At least ten counts were recorded for this clonotype. This sequence joins TRBV4-1 and TRBJ1-6; D possibly corresponds to TRBD1 (6 bases). V gave up 1 base and J gave up 5 bases, with 12 bases separating them. The CDR3 consists of 16 residues. Germline V lookup: CDR1 MGHRA, CDR2 YSYEKL. This CDR3 reads CASSQGWTEDNSPLHF. The CDR3 DNA reads TGCGCCAGCAGCCAAGGTTGGACAGAGGATAATTCACCCCTCCACTTT.

In this sample, this clonotype is medium-sized. The chain carries TRBV7-2 and TRBJ2-5, with D hard to call. CDR3 length equals 14 residues. Deletions cut 4 bases from V and 4 bases from J, with 13 bases between. Germline lookup yields CDR1 SGHTA and CDR2 FQGNSA. The CDR3: CASSSQAYAETQYF. DNA of the CDR3: TGTGCCAGCAGCTCTCAGGCGTACGCAGAGACCCAGTACTTC.

This clonotype was seen repeatedly, ten times or more. The V gene is TRBV15, the J gene TRBJ1-1; D is undetermined. Germline CDR1 LNHNV, CDR2 YYDKDF (reference sequence). V was pared by 1 base and J by 1 base, with 13 bases between. This CDR3 is 16 amino acids long. DNA of the CDR3: TGTGCCACCAGCAGAGTCCCTCTCAAGGGGAACACTGAAGCTTTCTTT. Translating gives CATSRVPLKGNTEAFF.

V and J are TRBV6-1 and TRBJ1-1; D is perhaps TRBD1 (6 bases). Germline V gives CDR1 MNHNS, CDR2 SASEGT. The CDR3 length is 15 residues. Trimming took 6 bases from V and 0 from J, leaving 14 bases between them. CDR3 sequence (DNA): TGTGCCAGCAGGATCCTTGACAGGATGAACACTGAAGCTTTCTTT. Translation: CASRILDRMNTEAFF.

This clonotype was detected ten times or more. The gene calls are TRBV28 and TRBJ2-5, with a weak D call TRBD1 (5 bases). Germline CDR1 is MDHEN and CDR2 is SYDVKM. The CDR3 runs to 13 residues. V was clipped by 1 base and J by 3 bases, with 6 bases between them. The CDR3 here is CASSLSGKETQYF. The CDR3 nucleotides read TGTGCCAGCAGTTTATCAGGGAAAGAGACCCAGTACTTC.

In its sample, this clonotype was seen many times. The chain has TRBV6-2 or TRBV6-3 and TRBJ1-2; TRBD1 is a possible D gene (6 bases). The V end lost 7 bases, the J end lost 6 bases, and 9 bases lay between the germline ends. The CDR3 length is 11 residues. The germline CDR1 and CDR2 sequences are MNHEY and SVGEGT. The CDR3 DNA reads as TGTGCCAGCACTGGGGGCGATGGCTACACCTTC. The encoded protein is CASTGGDGYTF.

This clonotype was seen ten or more times. The chain's CDR3 is CASSLSGAWGYTF. Written as DNA, the CDR3 is TGTGCCAGCAGTTTATCAGGGGCGTGGGGCTACACCTTC. The V gene is TRBV27, the J gene TRBJ1-2; D perhaps matches TRBD1 (5 bases). V lost 0 bases to trimming and J lost 8 bases, with 10 bases between them. From germline, CDR1 is MNHEY and CDR2 SMNVEV (reference sequence). This CDR3 is 13 amino acids long.

The chain employs TRBV24-1 and TRBJ2-1; 12 positions agree with TRBD2. The CDR3 runs to 17 residues. The J segment lost 7 bases and the V segment lost 3 bases, leaving 9 bases of the junction unmatched. Germline lookup yields CDR1 KGHDR and CDR2 SFDVKD. In DNA form, the CDR3 reads TGTGCCACCAGTGATCCTAGCGGGAGGGCCCCTCGAAATGAGCAGTTCTTC. Its protein is CATSDPSGRAPRNEQFF.

The chain has TRBV6-2 or TRBV6-3 and TRBJ2-7; possible D gene TRBD2, 6 bases. Germline V gene data show CDR1 as MNHEY and CDR2 as SVGEGT. V gave up 10 bases and J gave up 5 bases, with 18 bases separating them. The CDR3 is 13 residues long. The CDR3 is CATSRRGFDEQYF. CDR3 nucleotide sequence: TGTGCCACCTCTCGGCGGGGTTTCGACGAGCAGTACTTC.

This clonotype was detected ten times or more. The chain employs TRBV5-5 and TRBJ1-5, with a possible D match to TRBD1 (6 bases). The CDR3 extends over 15 amino acids. Germline V gene sequence: CDR1 SGHKS, CDR2 YYEKEE (reference sequence). With 0 bases removed from V and 11 bases from J, the gap between germline ends came to 18 bases. The CDR3 nucleotides are TGTGCCAGCAGCTTGGTCTCGGATACAGGGTTCGCCCAGCATTTT. This codes for CASSLVSDTGFAQHF.

The chain carries TRBV25-1 and TRBJ2-7; 9 bases match TRBD1. Trimming at V came to 4 bases and at J to 5 bases, leaving 0 bases not matched to a gene. Germline-derived CDR1 and CDR2 are MGHDK and SYGVNS. The CDR3 runs 12 residues. In DNA form, the CDR3 reads TGTGCCAGCAGTGGGACAGGGGACGAGCAGTACTTC. Its translation: CASSGTGDEQYF.

This clonotype was observed at least ten times. The chain uses TRBV7-2 and TRBJ1-5; tentative D call: TRBD1 (6 bases). Per germline, CDR1 SGHTA and CDR2 FQGNSA. V lost 1 base, J lost 4 bases, and 11 bases lay in between. The CDR3 extends over 15 amino acids. For the CDR3, the DNA is TGTGCCAGCAGCTTAGTTGGACAGTTAAATCAGCCCCAGCATTTT. Translation gives CASSLVGQLNQPQHF.

This clonotype has at least ten counts. CDR3 sequence (DNA): TGTGCCAGCAGCTTAGTGAGGGCCGTTCCTCCTGACTTAGGCCTTGGTAGCTACGAGCAGTACTTC. Translated: CASSLVRAVPPDLGLGSYEQYF. V gene TRBV7-8 combines with J gene TRBJ2-7, with D possibly TRBD2 on 5 matching bases. Germline V CDR1 and CDR2: SGHVS, FQNEAQ. Trimming left V 1 base short and J 3 bases short, with 34 bases between. The CDR3 sequence is 22 residues long.

This clonotype occurred many times. The rearrangement links TRBV10-3 to TRBJ1-3, with 7 bases fitting TRBD1. The germline gives CDR1 ENHRY, CDR2 SYGVKD. This CDR3 is built from 13 residues. The V gene end was trimmed by 7 bases and the J gene end by 6 bases; junction bases not matched to a gene: 6. In nucleotides, the CDR3 is TGTGCCATCATCCCGGACAGGCTAAACACCATATATTTT. It translates to CAIIPDRLNTIYF.

This clonotype was seen at least ten times. J is TRBJ1-5 and V is TRBV6-2 or TRBV6-3; 7 bases map to TRBD1. V lost 2 bases to trimming and J lost 1 base; unmatched junction nucleotides: 5. Germline-derived CDR1 and CDR2 are MNHEY and SVGEGT. There are 16 residues in the CDR3. The CDR3 region has the DNA TGTGCCAGCAGTTACAGGGGGCTGGTGAGCAATCAGCCCCAGCATTTT. Amino acid sequence: CASSYRGLVSNQPQHF.

This clonotype was observed at least ten times. The CDR3 spells CSGVGSQETQYF. Here the CDR3 DNA reads TGCAGTGGAGTTGGTTCCCAAGAGACCCAGTACTTC. The V call is TRBV20-1, the J call TRBJ2-5; D not resolved. The CDR3 is 12 residues long. Germline CDR1 reads DFQATT; CDR2 reads SNEGSKA (reference sequence). The V end lost 7 bases, the J end lost 1 base, and 10 bases lay between the germline ends.

The chain is built from TRBV19 and TRBJ2-7; weak D call: TRBD2 (6 bases). Germline V gives CDR1 LNHDA, CDR2 SQIVND (reference sequence). This CDR3 contains 14 residues. Trimming took off 3 bases at V and 4 bases at J, with 13 bases between the two ends. This chain's CDR3 is CASSIQSGLYEQYF. In DNA form, the CDR3 reads TGTGCCAGTAGTATTCAAAGCGGGTTGTACGAGCAGTACTTC.

This clonotype came up many times. The chain couples TRBV11-2 to TRBJ2-7, with 7 bases matching TRBD2. Looked up from germline, CDR1 is SGHAT and CDR2 is FQNNGV. This CDR3 has 15 residues. The ends lost 0 bases at V and 5 bases at J; junction bases unmatched: 7. The CDR3 nucleotides read TGTGCCAGCAGCTTAGAAGCGGGAACCGGCCACGAGCAGTACTTC. This sequence encodes CASSLEAGTGHEQYF.

The V and J genes are TRBV15 and TRBJ2-5; 14 bases fit TRBD2. CDR3 length equals 18 residues. CDR1 LNHNV and CDR2 YYDKDF come from the germline V gene (reference sequence). V lost 4 bases and J lost 0; bases outside the gene matches: 7. CDR3 sequence reads: CATSTGTSGSADQETQYF. CDR3 DNA: TGTGCCACCAGCACTGGGACTAGCGGGAGTGCAGACCAAGAGACCCAGTACTTC.

This chain uses TRBV6-5 with TRBJ2-5; D uncertain. CDR1 MNHEY and CDR2 SVGAGI come from the germline V gene. The CDR3 covers 12 residues. V was clipped by 6 bases and J by 5 bases, with 10 bases between them. The CDR3 coding sequence is TGTGCCAGCAGACCCCCAAGGGAGACCCAGTACTTC. Translating it yields CASRPPRETQYF.

This clonotype was seen repeatedly, ten times or more. The chain has TRBV7-9 and TRBJ2-2; the D gene is possibly TRBD1 (6 bases). There are 18 residues in the CDR3. V was clipped by 6 bases and J by 1 base, with 21 bases between them. Per the germline V gene, CDR1 is SEHNR and CDR2 is FQNEAQ (reference sequence). The CDR3 spells CASSSIRGQRENTGELFF. CDR3 coding DNA: TGTGCCAGCAGTTCAATCCGCGGACAGCGCGAGAACACCGGGGAGCTGTTTTTT.

Many counts were recorded for this clonotype. The chain is built from TRBV4-1 and TRBJ1-5, with no clear D. The germline CDR1 and CDR2 sequences are MGHRA and YSYEKL. V was pared by 4 bases and J by 2 bases, with 12 bases between. The CDR3 length is 15 residues. The CDR3 sequence: CASSLTDGGNQPQHF. CDR3 DNA sequence: TGCGCCAGCAGCCTGACGGACGGGGGCAATCAGCCCCAGCATTTT.

In this sample, this clonotype turned up many times. V and J are TRBV20-1 and TRBJ2-7; 9 nucleotides agree with TRBD2. CDR1 is DFQATT and CDR2 is SNEGSKA in the germline V gene (reference sequence). V shed 1 base and J 3 bases; nucleotides not matched to a gene: 4. This CDR3 contains 14 residues. The CDR3, as DNA: TGCAGTGCTAGAGCGGGACTAGCAGGCTACGAGCAGTACTTC. Residues: CSARAGLAGYEQYF.

The V gene is TRBV6-1, the J gene TRBJ1-5, with unresolved D. Trimming left V 1 base short and J 8 bases short, with 9 bases between. Germline loops: CDR1 MNHNS, CDR2 SASEGT. The CDR3 runs 13 residues. CDR3: CASSEERREPQHF. CDR3 nucleotide sequence: TGTGCCAGCAGTGAAGAAAGAAGGGAGCCCCAGCATTTT.

The V call is TRBV7-8, the J call TRBJ1-2, with unresolved D. The germline V gene encodes CDR1 SGHVS and CDR2 FQNEAQ. The CDR3 is 15 amino acids. With 1 base removed from V and 2 bases from J, the gap between germline ends came to 11 bases. In DNA, the CDR3 is TGTGCCAGCAGCTTAGTCGCGACCGGGAACTATGGCTACACCTTC. It specifies CASSLVATGNYGYTF. The full variable domain, its missing parts supplied by reference TRBV7-8 and TRBJ1-2, is GAGVSQSPRYKVAKRGQDVALRCDPISGHVSLFWYQQALGQGPEFLTYFQNEAQLDKSGLPSDRFFAERPEGSVSTLKIQRTQQEDSAVYLCASSLVATGNYGYTFGSGTRLTVV.